This passage covers 29 T cell receptor beta chains from one sample sequenced in a study of cytomegalovirus exposure and HLA in healthy donors. PCR was performed using 60 Vbeta and 13 Jbeta primers. Repertoires were generated with immunoSEQ multiplex PCR, while TCRdb's copy carries only in-frame clones and drops some. The sample carries 110,000 or so clones, about 70% recorded once. The material sequenced was PBMCs. The receptors derive from a human donor in good health.

This clone was detected a few times. The chain has TRBV7-9 and TRBJ2-1; D is undetermined. V was cut by 4 bases and J by 4 bases, with 8 bases left in between. The length of the CDR3 is 13 residues. Germline V lookup: CDR1 SEHNR, CDR2 FQNEAQ (reference sequence). The CDR3 reads CASSSYQYNEQFF. DNA for the CDR3: TGTGCCAGCAGCTCCTATCAATACAATGAGCAGTTCTTC.

This clone turned up a few times. The genes are TRBV7-9 and TRBJ1-2; D gene uncertain. CDR1 is SEHNR and CDR2 is FQNEAQ in the germline V gene (reference sequence). This CDR3 has 16 residues. Trimming took off 5 bases at V and 1 base at J, with 17 bases between the two ends. The CDR3 here is CASSAWGSAINYGYTF. The CDR3 region has the DNA TGTGCCAGCAGCGCTTGGGGTAGCGCTATTAACTATGGCTACACCTTC.

The rearrangement uses TRBV6-6 and TRBJ1-2; the D gene is possibly TRBD1 (5 bases). The CDR3 consists of 12 residues. Trimming removed 5 bases at V and 1 base at J, with 5 bases between. Germline loops: CDR1 MNHNY, CDR2 SVGAGI (reference sequence). The CDR3, as DNA: TGTGCCAGCAGTAGGGGTAACTATGGCTACACCTTC. This encodes CASSRGNYGYTF.

J is TRBJ2-3 and V is TRBV5-4, with TRBD2 matching over 11 bases. Germline lookup yields CDR1 SGHNT and CDR2 YYREEE (reference sequence). Losses at the gene ends were 3 bases for V and 6 bases for J; bases not matched to a gene: 9. CDR3 length: 16 residues. DNA for the CDR3: TGTGCCAGCAGCTACCCCCAGGGACTAGCGGTTGATACGCAGTATTTT. It is translated as CASSYPQGLAVDTQYF. Looking up the rest from reference TRBV5-4 and TRBJ2-3 gives the full variable domain: ETGVTQSPTHLIKTRGQQVTLRCSSQSGHNTVSWYQQALGQGPQFIFQYYREEENGRGNFPPRFSGLQFPNYSSELNVNALELDDSALYLCASSYPQGLAVDTQYFGPGTRLTVL.

The chain couples TRBV5-6 to TRBJ2-5, with a weak D call TRBD1 (6 bases). There are 14 residues in the CDR3. Germline assignment: CDR1 SGHDT and CDR2 YYEEEE. Trimming took off 3 bases at V and 3 bases at J, with 12 bases between the two ends. CDR3 in DNA: TGTGCCAGCAGCTCTCTACAGGGTAAAGAGACCCAGTACTTC. As protein: CASSSLQGKETQYF.

The V call is TRBV28, the J call TRBJ1-2; 8 bases are a match to TRBD1. V was clipped by 6 bases and J by 4 bases; unmatched bases: 1. The CDR3 has 12 residues. Germline V CDR1 and CDR2: MDHEN, SYDVKM. This chain's CDR3 is CASSDRGYGYTF. The CDR3 bases are TGTGCCAGCAGCGACAGGGGCTATGGCTACACCTTC.

The rearrangement uses TRBV19 and TRBJ1-5; D is unclear. Trimming took off 7 bases at V and 2 bases at J, with 15 bases between the two ends. The CDR3 consists of 15 residues. Germline assignment: CDR1 LNHDA and CDR2 SQIVND (reference sequence). CDR3 sequence: CASTFTPTGNQPQHF. The CDR3 DNA is TGTGCCAGTACCTTCACCCCCACAGGCAATCAGCCCCAGCATTTT.

This rearrangement joins TRBV12-5 to TRBJ2-7, with a tentative D call TRBD1 (5 bases). CDR1 and CDR2 (germline): LGHNT, FRNRAP. Deletions cut 6 bases from V and 4 bases from J, with 13 bases between. The CDR3 has 13 amino acids. The DNA for the CDR3 is TGTGCTAGTGGCTCGGACATCGGGTACGAGCAGTACTTC. The encoded protein is CASGSDIGYEQYF.

The rearrangement uses TRBV10-2 and TRBJ2-5, with TRBD2 identical over 12 bases. J gave up 5 bases and V 0 bases, and 7 bases lay outside the gene matches. The CDR3 contains 17 residues. Germline CDR1 is WSHSY and CDR2 is SAAADI. CDR3 bases: TGCGCCAGCAGTGAGTCGAAGCTAGCGGGAGGGTGGGAGACCCAGTACTTC. It specifies CASSESKLAGGWETQYF.

The chain has TRBV30 and TRBJ2-1; the match to TRBD1 covers 7 bases. The CDR3 length is 11 residues. J lost 6 bases, V lost 5 bases, and 1 base had no gene match. In germline, CDR1 is GTSNPN, CDR2 SVGIG (reference sequence). CDR3 DNA: TGTGCCTGGGAGGGGGCCAATGAGCAGTTCTTC. Amino acid sequence: CAWEGANEQFF.

The chain couples TRBV18 to TRBJ2-7; D may be TRBD1 (6 bases). This CDR3 comprises 14 residues. The V gene's germline CDR1 is KGHSH and CDR2 LQKENI. The ends were cut back, 2 bases at V and 4 bases at J, with 12 bases in the middle. DNA for the CDR3: TGTGCCAGCTCACCAAGCCAGGGGATTTACGAGCAGTACTTC. This encodes CASSPSQGIYEQYF.

The V and J genes are TRBV7-8 and TRBJ2-1; TRBD1 agrees at 8 bases. The CDR3 has 12 amino acids. The junction had 11 bases not matched to a gene; V was cut back by 8 bases and J by 14 bases. In germline, CDR1 is SGHVS, CDR2 FQNEAQ. Here the CDR3 DNA reads TGTGCCAGCCACGGCTGGGACAGGAGGGAGTTCTTC. Encoded protein: CASHGWDRREFF.

V is TRBV19 and J is TRBJ2-5, with TRBD1 matching over 8 bases. The CDR3 sequence is 16 residues long. Germline V CDR1 and CDR2: LNHDA, SQIVND (reference sequence). After removal of 6 bases from V and 5 bases from J, the junction contained 14 bases not matched to a gene. The CDR3 bases are TGTGCCAGTAGCAGAAATGGACAGGGAAGGAGGGAGACCCAGTACTTC. It encodes CASSRNGQGRRETQYF.

The chain combines TRBV19 with TRBJ2-5, with D possibly matching TRBD2 (6 bases). V was clipped by 3 bases and J by 8 bases, with 22 bases between them. Germline CDR1 is LNHDA and CDR2 is SQIVND (reference sequence). The CDR3 is 16 residues long. Here the CDR3 reads CASSIVGGRGRGTQYF. The CDR3 DNA reads TGTGCCAGTAGTATCGTAGGCGGGCGAGGGCGGGGAACCCAGTACTTC.

CDR3 coding DNA: TGTGCCAGTAGTAGATCAGACACAACCAACTATGGCTACACCTTC. It translates to CASSRSDTTNYGYTF. The chain recombines TRBV19 with TRBJ1-2; D unresolved. Germline V lookup: CDR1 LNHDA, CDR2 SQIVND (reference sequence). The CDR3 is 15 amino acids. Trimming took 4 bases from V and 2 from J, leaving 14 bases between them.

With regard to this clone: Other DNA sequences from this sample encode an identical CDR3 as well. The chain combines TRBV5-1 with TRBJ2-7; no definite D call. From germline, CDR1 is SGHRS and CDR2 YFSETQ. Between the trimmed V and J ends, which lost 0 bases and 6 bases, there was a span of 4 bases. The CDR3 is 11 residues long. This CDR3 is CASSLGPEQYF. DNA of the CDR3: TGCGCCAGCAGCTTGGGGCCCGAGCAGTACTTC. Using reference TRBV5-1 and TRBJ2-7 for the parts outside the CDR3, the full variable domain is KAGVTQTPRYLIKTRGQQVTLSCSPISGHRSVSWYQQTPGQGLQFLFEYFSETQRNKGNFPGRFSGRQFSNSRSEMNVSTLELGDSALYLCASSLGPEQYFGPGTRLTVT.

In its sample, this clone was seen a few times. The chain couples TRBV5-1 to TRBJ1-1, with D perhaps TRBD1 (5 bases). The germline gives CDR1 SGHRS, CDR2 YFSETQ. The CDR3 is 15 residues long. The V end was cut by 0 bases, the J end by 0 bases, with 9 bases between. The chain's CDR3 is CASSLEAGLNTEAFF. DNA of the CDR3: TGCGCCAGCAGCTTGGAAGCAGGGCTGAACACTGAAGCTTTCTTT.

V and J are TRBV7-2 and TRBJ2-4; 7 nucleotides align to TRBD1. Germline V gene sequence: CDR1 SGHTA, CDR2 FQGNSA. CDR3 length: 15 residues. V lost 5 bases to trimming and J lost 6 bases; unmatched junction nucleotides: 10. The DNA of the CDR3 is TGTGCCAGCAGCCGCCAGAACAGGGGTGGAAACATTCAGTACTTC. It encodes CASSRQNRGGNIQYF. The full variable domain, completed using reference TRBV7-2 and TRBJ2-4, is GAGVSQSPSNKVTEKGKDVELRCDPISGHTALYWYRQSLGQGLEFLIYFQGNSAPDKSGLPSDRFSAERTGGSVSTLTIQRTQQEDSAVYLCASSRQNRGGNIQYFGAGTRLSVL.

V gene TRBV6-6 combines with J gene TRBJ1-3; D possibly corresponds to TRBD1 (6 bases). V was trimmed by 7 bases and J by 7 bases, leaving 14 bases between them. CDR1 MNHNY and CDR2 SVGAGI come from the germline V gene (reference sequence). This CDR3 has 13 residues. The CDR3 protein is CASIWGGSNTIYF. The CDR3, as DNA: TGTGCCAGCATATGGGGGGGCTCGAACACCATATATTTT.

The CDR3 DNA reads as TGTGCCAGCAGTCCCTTCAGGGTAAGCTCCTACGAGCAGTACTTC. It translates to CASSPFRVSSYEQYF. The rearrangement links TRBV28 to TRBJ2-7, with a tentative D call TRBD1 (5 bases). The germline V gene has CDR1 MDHEN and CDR2 SYDVKM. The CDR3 is 15 amino acids. V gave up 5 bases and J gave up 0 bases, with 14 bases separating them. The full variable domain, in which reference TRBV28 and TRBJ2-7 provide the parts outside the CDR3, is DVKVTQSSRYLVKRTGEKVFLECVQDMDHENMFWYRQDPGLGLRLIYFSYDVKMKEKGDIPEGYSVSREKKERFSLILESASTNQTSMYLCASSPFRVSSYEQYFGPGTRLTVT.

The chain combines TRBV4-3 with TRBJ2-3; TRBD1 matches 12 bases. V was pared by 0 bases and J by 6 bases, with 16 bases of the junction left unmatched. From germline, CDR1 is LGHNA and CDR2 YSLEER. This CDR3 is built from 20 residues. The CDR3 nucleotides are TGCGCCAGCAGCCAAGATCTCCCTGTTGGGACAGGGGGCGTGAGGGATACGCAGTATTTT. Protein sequence: CASSQDLPVGTGGVRDTQYF.

The CDR3 loop reads CASSEGDSRNQPQHF. CDR3 nucleotide sequence: TGTGCCAGCAGTGAGGGGGACAGTCGGAATCAGCCCCAGCATTTT. J is TRBJ1-5 and V is TRBV6-1; 7 bases are a match to TRBD1. The germline V gene encodes CDR1 MNHNS and CDR2 SASEGT. CDR3 size: 15 residues. V shed 3 bases and J 4 bases; nucleotides not matched to a gene: 6.

This chain connects TRBV6-6 to TRBJ1-6; possible D gene TRBD1, 5 bases. Trimming stripped 2 bases from V and 4 bases from J, with 6 bases between. The CDR3 runs 14 residues. CDR1 is MNHNY, CDR2 SVGAGI, per germline (reference sequence). The CDR3 nucleotides are TGTGCCAGCAGTTACCAGGGTTATAATTCACCCCTCCACTTT. It specifies CASSYQGYNSPLHF.

The chain has TRBV6-5 and TRBJ2-1; TRBD1 agrees at 7 bases. V dropped 4 bases and J dropped 4; count of bases not matched to a gene: 7. This CDR3 has 15 amino acids. In germline, CDR1 is MNHEY, CDR2 SVGAGI. CDR3 nucleotide sequence: TGTGCCAGCAGTTCAACGGGACAGAATTACAATGAGCAGTTCTTC. Its translation is CASSSTGQNYNEQFF.

The rearrangement links TRBV19 to TRBJ1-2; unclear D gene. Germline CDR1 reads LNHDA; CDR2 reads SQIVND (reference sequence). This CDR3 spans 13 amino acids. V lost 3 bases, J lost 7 bases, and 12 bases lay in between. The chain's CDR3 is CASSMPPGGGYTF. The CDR3 DNA reads as TGTGCCAGTAGTATGCCGCCAGGTGGTGGCTACACCTTC.

This clone was counted a few times. The chain uses TRBV2 and TRBJ2-1; TRBD2 matches at 9 bases. Germline CDR1 reads SNHLY; CDR2 reads FYNNEI. The CDR3 is made up of 13 amino acids. V lost 5 bases to trimming and J lost 10 bases; unmatched junction nucleotides: 6. The CDR3 DNA sequence: TGTGCCAGCAGTTATTCGACTAGCGGAGAGCAGTTCTTC. It encodes CASSYSTSGEQFF.

The V and J genes are TRBV4-1 and TRBJ2-3; tentative D call: TRBD1 (5 bases). Per the germline V gene, CDR1 is MGHRA and CDR2 is YSYEKL. CDR3 size: 16 residues. V lost 0 bases and J lost 2, with 12 bases in between. This CDR3 reads CASSQEPGMITDTQYF. The CDR3 coding sequence is TGCGCCAGCAGCCAAGAGCCAGGGATGATCACAGATACGCAGTATTTT.

The V and J genes are TRBV27 and TRBJ1-1; the D gene is possibly TRBD1 (6 bases). CDR3 length: 14 residues. V was pared by 4 bases and J by 2 bases, with 11 bases between. Germline-derived CDR1 and CDR2 are MNHEY and SMNVEV (reference sequence). The CDR3 coding sequence is TGTGCCAGCAGTTATAGACAGGTAAACACTGAAGCTTTCTTT. Protein product: CASSYRQVNTEAFF.

The chain joins TRBV28 to TRBJ2-5; 7 bases line up with TRBD1. V lost 6 bases, J lost 4 bases, and 8 bases stayed unmatched. CDR3 length equals 14 residues. CDR1 and CDR2 (germline): MDHEN, SYDVKM. The CDR3, as DNA: TGTGCCAGCAGACGGACAGGAGTTGGAGAGACCCAGTACTTC. Its protein product is CASRRTGVGETQYF.